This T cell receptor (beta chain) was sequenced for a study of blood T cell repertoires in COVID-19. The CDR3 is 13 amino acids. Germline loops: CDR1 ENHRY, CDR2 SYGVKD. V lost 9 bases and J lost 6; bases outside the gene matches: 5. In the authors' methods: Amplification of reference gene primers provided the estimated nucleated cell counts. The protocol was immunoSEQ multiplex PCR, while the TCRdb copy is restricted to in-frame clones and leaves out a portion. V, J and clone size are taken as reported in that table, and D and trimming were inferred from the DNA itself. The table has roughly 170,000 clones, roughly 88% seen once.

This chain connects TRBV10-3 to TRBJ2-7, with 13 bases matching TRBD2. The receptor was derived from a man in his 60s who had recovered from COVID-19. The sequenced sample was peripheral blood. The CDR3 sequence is CAITSGGAFEQYF. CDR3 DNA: TGTGCCATTACTAGCGGGGGGGCGTTCGAGCAGTACTTC.